The 28 T cell receptor beta chains in this list originate from one sample, sequenced in a study of T-cell reconstitution after alpha-beta-depleted transplantation in children. The library targeted TCRbeta and was prepared with unique molecular identifiers. TCRdb independently ran MiXCR on the PCR reads; one entry per CDR3 protein. The sample contains about 110,000 distinct CDR3 sequences, 5.5% to 7% of which appear only once. Here the sequenced sample was PBMCs, mostly from graft donor cells, taken 360 days after TCRalphabeta/CD19-depleted stem cell transplant. These receptors were taken from a male patient between 2 and 9 years old who had a stem cell transplant for acute lymphoblastic leukemia, so the T cells may come from the graft donor.

This clonotype was picked up many times. The chain carries TRBV4-3 and TRBJ2-3; TRBD1 aligns across 7 bases. The CDR3 runs to 16 residues. Germline CDR1 LGHNA, CDR2 YSLEER. The junction had 5 bases not matched to a gene; V was cut back by 0 bases and J by 2 bases. The CDR3 nucleotides read TGCGCCAGCAGCCAAGACGGACAGGCCCACACAGATACGCAGTATTTT. Its protein is CASSQDGQAHTDTQYF.

This clonotype occurred a few times. V usage is TRBV5-4 and J usage is TRBJ2-4; D unclear. This CDR3 has 14 amino acids. CDR1 is SGHNT, CDR2 YYREEE, per germline (reference sequence). V was cut by 4 bases and J by 9 bases, with 17 bases left in between. The CDR3, as DNA: TGTGCCAGCAGCCCCCACCAGAGCAGAAGCATTCAGTACTTC. Its translation: CASSPHQSRSIQYF. Combining the CDR3 with reference TRBV5-4 and TRBJ2-4 gives the whole variable domain ETGVTQSPTHLIKTRGQQVTLRCSSQSGHNTVSWYQQALGQGPQFIFQYYREEENGRGNFPPRFSGLQFPNYSSELNVNALELDDSALYLCASSPHQSRSIQYFGAGTRLSVL.

The chain recombines TRBV12-3 or TRBV12-4 with TRBJ2-5; possibly TRBD1 or TRBD2 for D (6 bases each). V gave up 11 bases and J gave up 2 bases, with 27 bases separating them. The length of the CDR3 is 17 residues. The CDR3 sequence is CACCWGLLGGLQETQYF. The CDR3 DNA reads as TGTGCCTGCTGTTGGGGGCTTCTAGGAGGGCTTCAAGAGACCCAGTACTTC.

This clonotype was found many times. V usage is TRBV28 and J usage is TRBJ2-7; TRBD2 aligns across 8 bases. CDR3 size: 13 residues. Germline CDR1 MDHEN, CDR2 SYDVKM. The chain's CDR3 is CASGGRMSYEQYF. CDR3 coding DNA: TGTGCAAGCGGGGGCCGTATGTCCTACGAGCAGTACTTC.

A remark on this clonotype: With a much larger clone just one base away, this may be a read error. Here the CDR3 DNA reads TGTGCCAGCAGGAAAAGCGGGAGAGACACAGATACGCAGTATTTT. Translation: CASRKSGRDTDTQYF. The V and J genes are TRBV6-1 and TRBJ2-3, with 8 bases matching TRBD2. Germline trimming cut 6 bases from V and 2 bases from J; bases unmatched to any gene: 7. Germline values: CDR1 MNHNS, CDR2 SASEGT. The CDR3 runs to 15 residues.

This clonotype was found many times. The chain couples TRBV25-1 to TRBJ2-7, with a tentative D call TRBD1 (7 bases). Between the trimmed V and J ends, which lost 10 bases and 4 bases, there was a span of 17 bases. CDR1 MGHDK and CDR2 SYGVNS come from the germline V gene. The CDR3 consists of 13 residues. Here the CDR3 reads CATGDRHHYEQYF. The CDR3 DNA reads as TGTGCCACGGGGGACAGACACCATTACGAGCAGTACTTC.

This clonotype occurred many times. V usage is TRBV28 and J usage is TRBJ2-3; D may correspond to TRBD1 or TRBD2 (5 bases each). Trimming took off 10 bases at V and 0 bases at J, with 14 bases between the two ends. Germline V lookup: CDR1 MDHEN, CDR2 SYDVKM. The CDR3 runs to 14 residues. This CDR3 is CATSLGDSTDTQYF. CDR3 in DNA: TGTGCCACCTCGCTGGGGGATAGCACAGATACGCAGTATTTT.

This clonotype was recorded many times. The genes are TRBV7-8 and TRBJ2-1, with a possible D match to TRBD2 (5 bases). Looked up from germline, CDR1 is SGHVS and CDR2 is FQNEAQ. The CDR3 length is 13 residues. Trimming removed 6 bases at V and 15 bases at J, with 21 bases between. CDR3 in amino acids: CASRQKPTTSPFF. The CDR3 bases are TGTGCCAGCAGGCAGAAGCCGACTACTTCTCCGTTCTTC.

About this clonotype itself: A read error may be the cause here, since a much bigger clone is one base away. The chain joins TRBV20-1 to TRBJ2-7; tentative D call: TRBD1 (5 bases). The V end was cut by 6 bases, the J end by 5 bases, with 14 bases between. Germline V gene lookup returns CDR1 DFQATT and CDR2 SNEGSKA (reference sequence). CDR3 size: 12 residues. CDR3 amino acids: CSAPRQLNEQYF. The CDR3 DNA reads TGCAGTGCACCGCGACAGCTCAACGAGCAGTACTTC.

This clonotype was counted only a few times. This chain uses TRBV20-1 with TRBJ2-5; 7 bases agree with TRBD1. V gave up 2 bases and J gave up 0 bases; unmatched junction bases: 9. Germline V gene lookup returns CDR1 DFQATT and CDR2 SNEGSKA (reference sequence). The CDR3 loop spans 16 amino acids. The CDR3 DNA reads TGCAGTGCTAGACCACTCTGGACAGGCCACCAAGAGACCCAGTACTTC. It is translated as CSARPLWTGHQETQYF.

This chain uses TRBV20-1 with TRBJ2-7; the D is unclear. The CDR3 length is 14 residues. Germline V lookup: CDR1 DFQATT, CDR2 SNEGSKA (reference sequence). Trimming pared 0 bases from V and 3 bases from J, leaving 12 bases between. This CDR3 reads CSARDGRKDYEQYF. The CDR3 DNA is TGCAGTGCTAGAGATGGTCGAAAAGACTACGAGCAGTACTTC.

This clonotype was seen repeatedly, ten times or more. The CDR3 region has the DNA TGTGCCAGCAGTTTTTCGGTTCGGGAGACCCAGTACTTC. It encodes CASSFSVRETQYF. This chain connects TRBV28 to TRBJ2-5; D not resolved. The length of the CDR3 is 13 residues. Trimming removed 3 bases at V and 5 bases at J, with 10 bases between. The germline gives CDR1 MDHEN, CDR2 SYDVKM.

This clonotype has a count of ten or more. The chain is built from TRBV6-4 and TRBJ2-1; D gene uncertain. The CDR3 has 16 amino acids. Germline loops: CDR1 MRHNA, CDR2 SNTAGT. The V end was cut by 2 bases, the J end by 0 bases, with 11 bases between. Here the CDR3 DNA reads TGTGCCAGCAGTGACGGCGCTAGACACTCCTACAATGAGCAGTTCTTC. Translation gives CASSDGARHSYNEQFF.

This clonotype was observed many times. The rearrangement uses TRBV20-1 and TRBJ2-7; TRBD1 agrees at 8 bases. CDR1 is DFQATT, CDR2 SNEGSKA, per germline (reference sequence). With 5 bases clipped from V and 5 bases from J, the junction kept 8 bases outside the gene matches. This CDR3 is 13 amino acids long. The CDR3: CSAARQGPDEQYF. CDR3 bases: TGCAGTGCTGCCAGACAGGGGCCGGACGAGCAGTACTTC.

In this sample, this clonotype turned up many times. This chain joins TRBV4-2 and TRBJ2-1; possible D gene TRBD2, 6 bases. The CDR3 spans 15 residues. Germline loops: CDR1 LGHNA, CDR2 YNFKEQ. V dropped 0 bases and J dropped 4 bases, with 10 bases sitting between them. The CDR3 loop reads CASSQDRLVYNEQFF. The CDR3 bases are TGTGCCAGCAGCCAAGATCGACTAGTGTACAATGAGCAGTTCTTC.

This clonotype was counted a few times. This chain links TRBV7-3 with TRBJ2-5; possible D gene TRBD2, 6 bases. V gave up 4 bases and J gave up 1 base, with 10 bases separating them. The CDR3 is made up of 14 amino acids. Per the germline V gene, CDR1 is SGHTA and CDR2 is FQGTGA. The CDR3 here is CASSSWEVQETQYF. Here the CDR3 DNA reads TGTGCCAGCAGCTCCTGGGAGGTCCAAGAGACCCAGTACTTC.

This clonotype was seen many times. This chain connects TRBV7-6 to TRBJ2-7; D is perhaps TRBD2 (6 bases). Germline V gene sequence: CDR1 SGHVS, CDR2 FNYEAQ. This CDR3 has 14 amino acids. V was clipped by 4 bases and J by 0 bases, with 10 bases between them. The CDR3 here is CASSSTGGSYEQYF. The CDR3 DNA reads as TGTGCCAGCAGCTCTACCGGGGGCTCCTACGAGCAGTACTTC. Together with reference TRBV7-6 and TRBJ2-7, the CDR3 gives the full variable domain: GAGVSQSPRYKVTKRGQDVALRCDPISGHVSLYWYRQALGQGPEFLTYFNYEAQQDKSGLPNDRFSAERPEGSISTLTIQRTEQRDSAMYRCASSSTGGSYEQYFGPGTRLTVT.

There are many counts of this clonotype. The chain employs TRBV19 and TRBJ2-5; D ambiguous. CDR1 and CDR2 (germline): LNHDA, SQIVND (reference sequence). The CDR3 consists of 13 residues. V was shortened by 3 bases and J by 3 bases, with 8 bases between the two germline ends. The CDR3 region is CASSIWTKETQYF. The CDR3, as DNA: TGTGCCAGTAGTATTTGGACGAAAGAGACCCAGTACTTC.

This clonotype was recorded many times. The chain is built from TRBV11-2 and TRBJ2-2, with 7 bases fitting TRBD1. The V segment lost 4 bases and the J segment 3 bases; nucleotides outside the gene matches: 5. The CDR3 has 15 residues. Germline CDR1 and CDR2: SGHAT and FQNNGV. The CDR3 loop is CASSSGQVYTGELFF. DNA of the CDR3: TGTGCCAGCAGCTCCGGACAGGTGTACACCGGGGAGCTGTTTTTT.

In this sample, this clonotype turned up a few times. V gene TRBV11-2 combines with J gene TRBJ2-5; TRBD2 matches 15 bases. Germline trimming cut 1 base from V and 4 bases from J; bases unmatched to any gene: 7. The CDR3 is 18 amino acids. From germline, CDR1 is SGHAT and CDR2 FQNNGV. CDR3 nucleotides: TGTGCCAGCAGCTTAGGGGGACTAGCGGGGGGAAAAAGAGAGACCCAGTACTTC. This codes for CASSLGGLAGGKRETQYF.

This clonotype was observed many times. V and J are TRBV6-5 and TRBJ1-2; a weak D match, TRBD1 (5 bases). Deletions cut 6 bases from V and 4 bases from J, with 9 bases between. The germline gives CDR1 MNHEY, CDR2 SVGAGI. This CDR3 region has 12 residues. Here the CDR3 reads CASRGPSYGYTF. CDR3 DNA: TGTGCCAGCAGGGGACCGAGCTATGGCTACACCTTC.

This clonotype was picked up many times. This chain connects TRBV7-9 to TRBJ2-3; no clear D gene. Per the germline V gene, CDR1 is SEHNR and CDR2 is FQNEAQ (reference sequence). Trimming stripped 5 bases from V and 2 bases from J, with 11 bases between. The CDR3 has 14 residues. CDR3 region: CASSQLKATDTQYF. CDR3 nucleotide sequence: TGTGCCAGCAGCCAACTAAAGGCCACAGATACGCAGTATTTT.

The V call is TRBV20-1, the J call TRBJ1-5; 12 nucleotides agree with TRBD1. The CDR3 runs to 16 residues. Germline CDR1 and CDR2: DFQATT and SNEGSKA (reference sequence). J gave up 0 bases and V 6 bases, and 6 bases lay outside the gene matches. The CDR3 is CSAPGQGAYSNQPQHF. The CDR3 coding sequence is TGCAGTGCACCGGGACAGGGGGCTTATAGCAATCAGCCCCAGCATTTT.

Only a few counts were recorded for this clonotype. The chain employs TRBV10-3 and TRBJ1-2; D possibly corresponds to TRBD1 (5 bases). Germline-derived CDR1 and CDR2 are ENHRY and SYGVKD. There are 14 residues in the CDR3. V lost 4 bases, J lost 0 bases, and 9 bases lay in between. The CDR3 DNA sequence: TGTGCCATCAGTGGGACGGGGGCTAACTATGGCTACACCTTC. It yields the protein CAISGTGANYGYTF.

This clonotype has ten or more counts. The CDR3 is CASSQLLAGGRNEQFF. The CDR3 DNA sequence: TGCGCCAGCAGCCAACTACTAGCGGGCGGTCGCAATGAGCAGTTCTTC. The V gene is TRBV4-3, the J gene TRBJ2-1, with TRBD2 matching 9 bases. CDR3 length: 16 amino acids. The ends lost 2 bases at V and 6 bases at J; junction bases unmatched: 8. Germline-derived CDR1 and CDR2 are LGHNA and YSLEER.

In its sample, this clonotype was seen many times. This rearrangement joins TRBV9 to TRBJ2-3; no reliable D call. The length of the CDR3 is 14 residues. The V end lost 0 bases, the J end lost 1 base, and 6 bases lay between the germline ends. Germline lookup yields CDR1 SGDLS and CDR2 YYNGEE. DNA of the CDR3: TGTGCCAGCAGCGTAGCTCGCGGCACAGATACGCAGTATTTT. The encoded protein is CASSVARGTDTQYF.

This clonotype was observed a handful of times. V gene TRBV4-3 combines with J gene TRBJ2-3; D unclear. Trimming stripped 0 bases from V and 2 bases from J, with 12 bases between. Germline CDR1 LGHNA, CDR2 YSLEER. The CDR3 consists of 16 residues. Here the CDR3 reads CASSQELDRYTDTQYF. CDR3 DNA sequence: TGCGCCAGCAGCCAAGAATTGGACCGATACACAGATACGCAGTATTTT.

Many counts were recorded for this clonotype. V usage is TRBV12-3 or TRBV12-4 and J usage is TRBJ1-1, with D unclear. V lost 3 bases and J lost 5, with 10 bases in between. This CDR3 has 13 amino acids. DNA for the CDR3: TGTGCCAGCAGTTTGTTTTTGGGTACTGAAGCTTTCTTT. This gives the protein CASSLFLGTEAFF.